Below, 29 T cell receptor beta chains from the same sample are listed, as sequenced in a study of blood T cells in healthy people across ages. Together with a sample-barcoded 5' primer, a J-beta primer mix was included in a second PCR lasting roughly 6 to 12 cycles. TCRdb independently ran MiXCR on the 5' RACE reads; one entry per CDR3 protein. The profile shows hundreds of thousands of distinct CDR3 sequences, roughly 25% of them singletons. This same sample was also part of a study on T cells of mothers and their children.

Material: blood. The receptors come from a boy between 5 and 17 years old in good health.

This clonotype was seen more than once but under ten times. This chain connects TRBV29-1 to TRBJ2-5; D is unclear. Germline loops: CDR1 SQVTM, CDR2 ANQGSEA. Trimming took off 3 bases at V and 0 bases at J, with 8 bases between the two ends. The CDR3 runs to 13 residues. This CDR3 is CSVEGNDQETQYF. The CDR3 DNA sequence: TGCAGCGTTGAGGGAAATGACCAAGAGACCCAGTACTTC.

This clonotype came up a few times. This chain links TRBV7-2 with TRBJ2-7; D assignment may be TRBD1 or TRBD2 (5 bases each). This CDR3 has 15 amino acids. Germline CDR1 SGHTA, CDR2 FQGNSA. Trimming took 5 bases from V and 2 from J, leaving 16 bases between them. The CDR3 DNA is TGTGCCAGCAGCCCTCCGGGGCGGAGGACCTACGAGCAGTACTTC. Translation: CASSPPGRRTYEQYF.

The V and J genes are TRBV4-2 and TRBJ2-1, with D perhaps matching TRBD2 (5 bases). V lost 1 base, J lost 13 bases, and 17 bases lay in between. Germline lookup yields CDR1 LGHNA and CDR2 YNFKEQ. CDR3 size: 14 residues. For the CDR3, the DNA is TGTGCCAGCAGCCAAGTTGGAAGCTCAGCGGCCCAGTTCTTC. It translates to CASSQVGSSAAQFF.

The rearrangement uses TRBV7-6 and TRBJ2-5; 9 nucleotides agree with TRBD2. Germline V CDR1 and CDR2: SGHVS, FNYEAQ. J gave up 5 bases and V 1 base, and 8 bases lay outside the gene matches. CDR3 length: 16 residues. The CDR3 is CASSLDGLARRETQYF. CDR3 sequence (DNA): TGTGCCAGCAGCTTAGACGGACTAGCGCGAAGGGAGACCCAGTACTTC.

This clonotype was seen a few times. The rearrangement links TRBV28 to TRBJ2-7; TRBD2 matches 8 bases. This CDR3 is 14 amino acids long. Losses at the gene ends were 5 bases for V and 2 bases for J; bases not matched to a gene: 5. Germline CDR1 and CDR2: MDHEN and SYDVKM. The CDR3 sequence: CASSTTGGTYEQYF. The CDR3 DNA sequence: TGTGCCAGCAGTACGACGGGGGGGACCTACGAGCAGTACTTC.

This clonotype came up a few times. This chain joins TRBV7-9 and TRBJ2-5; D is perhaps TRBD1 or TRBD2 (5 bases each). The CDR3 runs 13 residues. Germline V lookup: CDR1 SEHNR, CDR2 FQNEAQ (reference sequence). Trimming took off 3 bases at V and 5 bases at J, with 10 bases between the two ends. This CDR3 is CASSFGTLETQYF. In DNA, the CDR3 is TGTGCCAGCAGCTTTGGGACCTTGGAGACCCAGTACTTC.

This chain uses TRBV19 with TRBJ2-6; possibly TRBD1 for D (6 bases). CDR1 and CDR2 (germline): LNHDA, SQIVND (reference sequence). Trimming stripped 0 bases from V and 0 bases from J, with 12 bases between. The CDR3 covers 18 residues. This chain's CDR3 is CASSIETGLFSGANVLTF. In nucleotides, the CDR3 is TGTGCCAGTAGTATAGAGACAGGACTGTTCTCTGGGGCCAACGTCCTGACTTTC.

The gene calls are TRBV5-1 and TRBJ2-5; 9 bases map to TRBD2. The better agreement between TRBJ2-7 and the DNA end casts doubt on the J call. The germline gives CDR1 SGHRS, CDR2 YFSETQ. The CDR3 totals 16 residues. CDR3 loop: CASSLAVGLAIYEQYF. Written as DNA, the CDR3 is TGCGCCAGCAGCTTGGCTGTGGGACTAGCAATTTACGAGCAGTACTTC.

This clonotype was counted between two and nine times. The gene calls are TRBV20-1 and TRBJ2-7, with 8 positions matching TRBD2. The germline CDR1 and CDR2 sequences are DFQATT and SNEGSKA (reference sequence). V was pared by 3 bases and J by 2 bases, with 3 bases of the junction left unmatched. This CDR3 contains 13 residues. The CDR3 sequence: CSASTSGAYEQYF. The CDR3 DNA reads TGCAGTGCTAGTACTAGCGGAGCCTACGAGCAGTACTTC.

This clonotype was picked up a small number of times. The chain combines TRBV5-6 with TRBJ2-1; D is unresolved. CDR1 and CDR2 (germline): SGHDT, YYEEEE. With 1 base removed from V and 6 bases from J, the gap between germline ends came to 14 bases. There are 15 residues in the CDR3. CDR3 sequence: CASSLLPSALNEQFF. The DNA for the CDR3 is TGTGCCAGCAGCTTGCTGCCCAGCGCCCTCAATGAGCAGTTCTTC.

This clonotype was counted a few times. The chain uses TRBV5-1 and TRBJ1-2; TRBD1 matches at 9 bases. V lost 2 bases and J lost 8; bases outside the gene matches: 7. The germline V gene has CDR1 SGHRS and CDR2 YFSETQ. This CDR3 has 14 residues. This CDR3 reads CASSLRDRVRGYTF. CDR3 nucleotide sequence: TGCGCCAGCAGCTTACGGGACAGGGTACGCGGCTACACCTTC.

CDR3 nucleotide sequence: TGCGCCAGCAGCAGTGGACCCCTCACTGAAGCTTTCTTT. It codes for CASSSGPLTEAFF. This chain links TRBV5-1 with TRBJ1-1; D is uncertain. This CDR3 contains 13 residues. Trimming removed 4 bases at V and 4 bases at J, with 11 bases between. Germline V CDR1 and CDR2: SGHRS, YFSETQ.

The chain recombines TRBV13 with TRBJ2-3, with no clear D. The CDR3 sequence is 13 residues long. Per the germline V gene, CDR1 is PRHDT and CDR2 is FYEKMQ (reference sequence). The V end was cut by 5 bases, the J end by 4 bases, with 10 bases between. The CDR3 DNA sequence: TGTGCCAGCAGCCCCTATAGAGCAGATACGCAGTATTTT. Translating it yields CASSPYRADTQYF.

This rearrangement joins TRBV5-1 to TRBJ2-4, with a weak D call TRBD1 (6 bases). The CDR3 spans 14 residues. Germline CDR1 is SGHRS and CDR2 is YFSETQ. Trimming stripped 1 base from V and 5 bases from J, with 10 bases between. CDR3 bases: TGCGCCAGCAGCTTGACAGGGCCCCAAAACATTCAGTACTTC. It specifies CASSLTGPQNIQYF. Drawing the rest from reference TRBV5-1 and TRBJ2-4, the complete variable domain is KAGVTQTPRYLIKTRGQQVTLSCSPISGHRSVSWYQQTPGQGLQFLFEYFSETQRNKGNFPGRFSGRQFSNSRSEMNVSTLELGDSALYLCASSLTGPQNIQYFGAGTRLSVL.

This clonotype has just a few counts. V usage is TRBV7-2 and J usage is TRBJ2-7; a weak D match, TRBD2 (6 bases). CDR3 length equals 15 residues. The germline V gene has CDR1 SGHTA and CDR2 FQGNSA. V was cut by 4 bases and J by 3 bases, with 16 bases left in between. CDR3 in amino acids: CASSSRRGANYEQYF. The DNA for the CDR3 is TGTGCCAGCAGCTCCCGACGCGGGGCCAACTACGAGCAGTACTTC.

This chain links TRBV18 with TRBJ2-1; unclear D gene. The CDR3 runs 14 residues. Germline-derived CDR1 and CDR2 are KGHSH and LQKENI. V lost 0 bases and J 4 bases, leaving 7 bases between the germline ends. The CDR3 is CASSPPTQYNEQFF. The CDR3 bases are TGTGCCAGCTCACCACCGACCCAATACAATGAGCAGTTCTTC.

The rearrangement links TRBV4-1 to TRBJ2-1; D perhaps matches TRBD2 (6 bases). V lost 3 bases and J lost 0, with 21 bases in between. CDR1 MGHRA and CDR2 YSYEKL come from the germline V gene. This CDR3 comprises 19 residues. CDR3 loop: CASSHPGLRAGSSYNEQFF. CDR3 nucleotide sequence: TGCGCCAGCAGCCACCCCGGACTAAGGGCTGGGAGCTCCTACAATGAGCAGTTCTTC.

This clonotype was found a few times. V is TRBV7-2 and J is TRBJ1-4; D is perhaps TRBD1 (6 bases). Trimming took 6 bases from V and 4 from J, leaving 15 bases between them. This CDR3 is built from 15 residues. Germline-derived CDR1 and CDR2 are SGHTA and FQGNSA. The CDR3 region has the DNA TGTGCCAGCAGTCATTACCTACAGGGTAATGAAAAACTGTTTTTT. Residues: CASSHYLQGNEKLFF.

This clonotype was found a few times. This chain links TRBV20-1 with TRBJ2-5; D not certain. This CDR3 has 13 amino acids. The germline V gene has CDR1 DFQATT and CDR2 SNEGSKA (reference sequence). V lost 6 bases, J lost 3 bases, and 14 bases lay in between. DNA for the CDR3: TGCAGTGCCCCCCGGTCAGAAAAAGAGACCCAGTACTTC. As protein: CSAPRSEKETQYF.

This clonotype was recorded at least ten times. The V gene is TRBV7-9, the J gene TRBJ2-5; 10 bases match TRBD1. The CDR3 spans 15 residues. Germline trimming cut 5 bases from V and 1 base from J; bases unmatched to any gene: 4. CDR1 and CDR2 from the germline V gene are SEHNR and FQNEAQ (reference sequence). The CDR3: CASSPRDRGQETQYF. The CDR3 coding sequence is TGTGCCAGCAGCCCCCGGGACAGGGGCCAAGAGACCCAGTACTTC. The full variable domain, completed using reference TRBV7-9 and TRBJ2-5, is DTGVSQNPRHKITKRGQNVTFRCDPISEHNRLYWYRQTLGQGPEFLTYFQNEAQLEKSRLLSDRFSAERPKGSFSTLEIQRTEQGDSAMYLCASSPRDRGQETQYFGPGTRLLVL.

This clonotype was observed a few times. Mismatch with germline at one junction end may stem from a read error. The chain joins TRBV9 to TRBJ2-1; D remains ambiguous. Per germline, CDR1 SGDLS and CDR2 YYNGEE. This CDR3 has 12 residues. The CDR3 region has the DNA TGTGCCAGCAGCGAACGAGGAAATGGGCAGTTCTTC. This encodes CASSERGNGQFF.

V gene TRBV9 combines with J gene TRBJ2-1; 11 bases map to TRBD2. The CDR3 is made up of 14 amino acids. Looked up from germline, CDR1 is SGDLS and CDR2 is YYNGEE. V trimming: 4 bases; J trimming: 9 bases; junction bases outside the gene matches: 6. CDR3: CASSPGTSGSEQFF. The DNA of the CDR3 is TGTGCCAGCAGCCCCGGGACTAGCGGCAGTGAGCAGTTCTTC.

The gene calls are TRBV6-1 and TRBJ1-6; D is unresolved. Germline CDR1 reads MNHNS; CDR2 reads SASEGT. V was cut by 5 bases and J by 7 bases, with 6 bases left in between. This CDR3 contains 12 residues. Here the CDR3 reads CASSHSNSPLHF. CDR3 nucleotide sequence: TGTGCCAGCAGTCACAGCAATTCACCCCTCCACTTT.

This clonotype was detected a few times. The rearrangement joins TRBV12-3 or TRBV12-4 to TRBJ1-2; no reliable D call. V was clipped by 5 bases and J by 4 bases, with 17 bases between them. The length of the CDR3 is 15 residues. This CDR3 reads CASSPDPSPIYGYTF. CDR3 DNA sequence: TGTGCCAGCAGTCCCGACCCCTCTCCTATCTATGGCTACACCTTC.

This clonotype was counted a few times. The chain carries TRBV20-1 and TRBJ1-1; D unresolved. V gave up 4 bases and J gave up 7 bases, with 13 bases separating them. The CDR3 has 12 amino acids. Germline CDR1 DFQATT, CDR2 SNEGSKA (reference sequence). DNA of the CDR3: TGCAGTGCTACCCCCTGGGGTAGTGAAGCTTTCTTT. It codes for CSATPWGSEAFF.

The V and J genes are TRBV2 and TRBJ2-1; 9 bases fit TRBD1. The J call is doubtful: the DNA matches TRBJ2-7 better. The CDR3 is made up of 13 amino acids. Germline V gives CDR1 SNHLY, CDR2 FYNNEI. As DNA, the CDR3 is TGTGCCAGCAGTGTCGGGACAGGGAGAGAGCAGTACTTC. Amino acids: CASSVGTGREQYF.

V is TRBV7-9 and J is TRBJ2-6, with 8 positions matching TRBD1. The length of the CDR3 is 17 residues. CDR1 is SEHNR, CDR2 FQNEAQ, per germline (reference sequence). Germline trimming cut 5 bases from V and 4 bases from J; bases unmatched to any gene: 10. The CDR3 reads CASSEQGAQSGANVLTF. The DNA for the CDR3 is TGTGCCAGCAGCGAGCAGGGGGCGCAATCCGGGGCCAACGTCCTGACTTTC.

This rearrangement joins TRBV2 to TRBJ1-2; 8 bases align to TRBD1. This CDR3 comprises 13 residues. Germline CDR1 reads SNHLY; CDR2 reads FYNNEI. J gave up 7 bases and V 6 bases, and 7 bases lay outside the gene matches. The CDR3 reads CASSAGQGLGYTF. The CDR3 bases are TGTGCCAGCAGCGCCGGACAGGGCCTTGGCTACACCTTC.

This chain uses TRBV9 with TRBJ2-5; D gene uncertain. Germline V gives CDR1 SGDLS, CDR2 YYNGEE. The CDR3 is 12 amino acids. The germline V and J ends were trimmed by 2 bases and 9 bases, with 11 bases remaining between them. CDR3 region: CASSVGDQPQYF. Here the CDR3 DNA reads TGTGCCAGCAGCGTGGGCGATCAGCCCCAGTACTTC.